Shown below are 22 T cell receptor beta chains from a single sample sequenced in a study of T cell changes during pregnancy in multiple sclerosis. Profiled with immunoSEQ multiplex PCR; TCRdb holds only in-frame clones, not every one. In the table there are 39,000 or so clones, roughly 87% of which are singletons. The sequences come from CD8+ T cells from peripheral blood mononuclear cells, collected in the first trimester of pregnancy. The receptors come from a female donor with multiple sclerosis, enrolled in a pregnancy study.

V usage is TRBV7-6 and J usage is TRBJ2-1; the match to TRBD2 covers 9 bases. Trimming cost V 1 base and J 6 bases; bases outside gene matches: 4. The germline V gene has CDR1 SGHVS and CDR2 FNYEAQ. This CDR3 is 15 amino acids long. The CDR3 nucleotides read TGTGCCAGCAGCTTAGGGCGGGAGGGGTTCAATGAGCAGTTCTTC. Its protein product is CASSLGREGFNEQFF.

The V gene is TRBV6-5, the J gene TRBJ2-5; possibly TRBD1 for D (6 bases). The CDR3 runs to 16 residues. The V end was cut by 0 bases, the J end by 5 bases, with 16 bases between. From germline, CDR1 is MNHEY and CDR2 SVGAGI. CDR3 nucleotide sequence: TGTGCCAGCAGTTACTCTGAGGCCGGTAGGGGGGAGACCCAGTACTTC. It yields the protein CASSYSEAGRGETQYF.

This clone was seen at least ten times. The chain links TRBV7-3 to TRBJ1-5; D not resolved. V lost 3 bases and J 6 bases, leaving 6 bases between the germline ends. Germline CDR1 and CDR2: SGHTA and FQGTGA. This CDR3 is built from 12 residues. CDR3 in DNA: TGTGCCAGCAGCTTTCTACGTCAGCCCCAGCATTTT. Translation gives CASSFLRQPQHF.

This rearrangement joins TRBV27 to TRBJ1-1; D not resolved. V dropped 3 bases and J dropped 0 bases, with 8 bases sitting between them. This CDR3 is built from 14 residues. Germline assignment: CDR1 MNHEY and CDR2 SMNVEV (reference sequence). The CDR3 region has the DNA TGTGCCAGCAGTTTGACTACACTGAACACTGAAGCTTTCTTT. Its protein is CASSLTTLNTEAFF.

The chain joins TRBV7-2 to TRBJ2-2; possible D gene TRBD2, 5 bases. CDR1 and CDR2 (germline): SGHTA, FQGNSA. This CDR3 contains 16 residues. V lost 4 bases and J lost 8, with 20 bases in between. The CDR3 reads CASSSRLPILSGELFF. The CDR3 region has the DNA TGTGCCAGCAGCTCCAGACTACCTATCCTGTCGGGGGAGCTGTTTTTT.

The rearrangement uses TRBV29-1 and TRBJ1-1; D call uncertain. There are 13 residues in the CDR3. Trimming stripped 8 bases from V and 11 bases from J, with 24 bases between. Germline CDR1 and CDR2: SQVTM and ANQGSEA. The CDR3 here is CSTRGGSQAGAFF. The CDR3 DNA sequence: TGCAGCACCCGAGGTGGCTCCCAGGCGGGGGCTTTCTTT.

The V and J genes are TRBV4-2 and TRBJ2-6, with D possibly being TRBD2 (6 bases). CDR1 is LGHNA and CDR2 is YNFKEQ in the germline V gene. Trimming stripped 3 bases from V and 2 bases from J, with 17 bases between. CDR3 length equals 18 residues. The CDR3: CASSHLGGGSAGANVLTF. The CDR3 region has the DNA TGTGCCAGCAGCCACCTCGGAGGAGGGTCGGCTGGGGCCAACGTCCTGACTTTC.

DNA for the CDR3: TGTGCCTGGAGTGTGACAGGGAAATCTGAAGCTTTCTTT. This translates into CAWSVTGKSEAFF. The genes are TRBV30 and TRBJ1-1, with 7 bases aligning to TRBD1. The length of the CDR3 is 13 residues. Trimming cost V 0 bases and J 6 bases; bases outside gene matches: 4. Looked up from germline, CDR1 is GTSNPN and CDR2 is SVGIG (reference sequence).

This sequence joins TRBV5-1 and TRBJ2-2, with 8 nucleotides matching TRBD1. V shed 4 bases and J 4 bases; nucleotides not matched to a gene: 0. Per germline, CDR1 SGHRS and CDR2 YFSETQ. This CDR3 region has 13 residues. The CDR3 nucleotides read TGCGCCAGCAGCGACAGGGGCACCGGGGAGCTGTTTTTT. Translation: CASSDRGTGELFF.

By share, this clone counts as medium-sized (0.01 to 0.1%). The junction does not match germline at one end; this may be a read error. CDR3 DNA sequence: TGTGCCAGCAGTATCGGGGTAGGGAATGAGCAGTTCTTC. Translated, it gives CASSIGVGNEQFF. This chain connects TRBV19 to TRBJ2-1; D possibly corresponds to TRBD2 (5 bases). The CDR3 is 13 residues long. CDR1 is LNHDA and CDR2 is SQIVND in the germline V gene (reference sequence).

CDR3 DNA sequence: TGTGCCAGCAGCTCCGTCGGGACAGGGTCCTCCTACGAGCAGTACTTC. Translation: CASSSVGTGSSYEQYF. The chain uses TRBV7-9 and TRBJ2-7; 9 bases agree with TRBD1. CDR3 size: 16 residues. The V and J ends lost 4 bases and 0 bases, in that order; junction bases with no gene match: 7. Looked up from germline, CDR1 is SEHNR and CDR2 is FQNEAQ (reference sequence).

This chain links TRBV27 with TRBJ2-1, with 9 bases identical to TRBD1. Per germline, CDR1 MNHEY and CDR2 SMNVEV (reference sequence). The CDR3 is made up of 15 amino acids. V trimming: 6 bases; J trimming: 2 bases; junction bases outside the gene matches: 5. The CDR3 coding sequence is TGTGCCAGCAGCCGAGGGACAGGGACCTACAATGAGCAGTTCTTC. Encoded protein: CASSRGTGTYNEQFF.

V usage is TRBV7-9 and J usage is TRBJ2-5; TRBD2 is a possible D gene (6 bases). The CDR3 spans 16 residues. Trimming took off 3 bases at V and 3 bases at J, with 17 bases between the two ends. Germline-derived CDR1 and CDR2 are SEHNR and FQNEAQ (reference sequence). This chain's CDR3 is CASSLPPRRDEETQYF. Written as DNA, the CDR3 is TGTGCCAGCAGCTTGCCCCCTCGGCGGGATGAAGAGACCCAGTACTTC.

CDR3 amino acids: CASSFGGSEAFF. Here the CDR3 DNA reads TGTGCCAGCAGTTTTGGGGGGTCTGAAGCTTTCTTT. The J gene is TRBJ1-1, the V gene TRBV28, with a weak D call TRBD1 (5 bases). Germline values: CDR1 MDHEN, CDR2 SYDVKM. The CDR3 is 12 residues long. V was cut by 3 bases and J by 6 bases, with 8 bases left in between.

The V call is TRBV4-2, the J call TRBJ2-5; possibly TRBD1 for D (5 bases). CDR1 is LGHNA, CDR2 YNFKEQ, per germline. The CDR3 has 15 amino acids. The V and J ends lost 3 bases and 5 bases respectively, with 16 bases between them. CDR3 residues: CASSQFPSSGETQYF. CDR3 in DNA: TGTGCCAGCAGCCAGTTCCCTTCGTCAGGGGAGACCCAGTACTTC.

Written as DNA, the CDR3 is TGTGCCAGCAGCGCTGGGACAGGCCCCCATGTCAATGAGCAGTTCTTC. Its protein is CASSAGTGPHVNEQFF. The chain has TRBV7-8 and TRBJ2-1, with 8 bases aligning to TRBD1. Germline V gene sequence: CDR1 SGHVS, CDR2 FQNEAQ. The CDR3 runs to 16 residues. V shed 5 bases, J shed 6 bases, and the junction held 12 bases outside the gene matches.

The chain links TRBV13 to TRBJ1-6, with 7 bases fitting TRBD1. Germline CDR1 is PRHDT and CDR2 is FYEKMQ (reference sequence). CDR3 length equals 13 residues. J was trimmed by 13 bases and V by 0 bases; bases with no gene match: 3. The CDR3 is CASSLGTGFPLHF. CDR3 nucleotide sequence: TGTGCCAGCAGCTTAGGGACAGGGTTCCCCCTCCACTTT.

In this sample, this clone turned up once. This sequence joins TRBV5-5 and TRBJ1-1, with TRBD1 as a possible D gene (6 bases). The CDR3 contains 15 residues. V gave up 4 bases and J gave up 4 bases, with 17 bases separating them. Germline-derived CDR1 and CDR2 are SGHKS and YYEKEE (reference sequence). The CDR3 protein is CASSPPTGAVTEAFF. In DNA, the CDR3 is TGTGCCAGCAGCCCCCCGACAGGCGCGGTCACTGAAGCTTTCTTT.

This clone was counted once. The rearrangement joins TRBV5-1 to TRBJ2-7; 8 bases align to TRBD2. Germline CDR1 reads SGHRS; CDR2 reads YFSETQ. The CDR3 has 15 residues. Losses at the gene ends were 4 bases for V and 0 bases for J; bases not matched to a gene: 6. CDR3 loop: CASSDPTSGSYEQYF. The CDR3 coding sequence is TGCGCCAGCAGCGACCCCACTAGCGGCTCCTACGAGCAGTACTTC.

The rearrangement joins TRBV30 to TRBJ1-2; a possible D gene is TRBD1 (5 bases). This CDR3 spans 12 amino acids. V was pared by 4 bases and J by 8 bases, with 14 bases between. Per germline, CDR1 GTSNPN and CDR2 SVGIG (reference sequence). CDR3 sequence: CAWIPGGCGYTF. The DNA for the CDR3 is TGTGCCTGGATTCCCGGGGGGTGCGGCTACACCTTC.

This chain joins TRBV27 and TRBJ2-5; maybe TRBD2 (6 bases). Germline CDR1 and CDR2: MNHEY and SMNVEV (reference sequence). Trimming stripped 1 base from V and 5 bases from J, with 8 bases between. This CDR3 spans 13 amino acids. The CDR3 loop reads CASSLLGGETQYF. The DNA for the CDR3 is TGTGCCAGCAGTTTATTGGGGGGTGAGACCCAGTACTTC.

The rearrangement uses TRBV5-1 and TRBJ2-7, with D possibly being TRBD1 (6 bases). V was clipped by 0 bases and J by 8 bases, with 9 bases between them. Germline CDR1 SGHRS, CDR2 YFSETQ. The CDR3 is made up of 12 amino acids. CDR3 DNA: TGCGCCAGCAGCTTGGACAGGGAGCAGCAGTACTTC. Translation: CASSLDREQQYF.